This TCR beta chain was found in a study of blood T cell repertoires in COVID-19. Sequenced by immunoSEQ multiplex PCR; TCRdb stores in-frame clones only, minus some. The repertoire holds 400,000 to 450,000 clones, with 80% to 90% as singletons. The V and J ends lost 6 bases and 0 bases, in that order; junction bases with no gene match: 7. The germline V gene has CDR1 SGHAT and CDR2 FQNNGV. The CDR3 is made up of 15 amino acids. Sequenced sample: peripheral blood. This sequence originates from a man younger than 35 with COVID-19, enrolled during active disease. The rearrangement joins TRBV11-2 to TRBJ2-7; 8 nucleotides agree with TRBD2. CDR3 in amino acids: CASRPRGGSSYEQYF. Here the CDR3 DNA reads TGTGCCAGCAGGCCACGCGGGGGGAGCTCCTACGAGCAGTACTTC. Full variable domain (remainder filled in from reference TRBV11-2 and TRBJ2-7): EAGVAQSPRYKIIEKRQSVAFWCNPISGHATLYWYQQILGQGPKLLIQFQNNGVVDDSQLPKDRFSAERLKGVDSTLKIQPAKLEDSAVYLCASRPRGGSSYEQYFGPGTRLTVT.